These T cell receptor beta chains were read from a single sample in a study of cytomegalovirus exposure and HLA in healthy donors. Assay used: immunoSEQ multiplex PCR; TCRdb lists only in-frame clones, some missing. The sample contains more than 150,000 clones, about 88% of which appear only once. The sequenced sample consisted of PBMCs. The receptors stem from a woman between 18 and 29 years old in good health and CMV-seronegative. Each CDR3 is given with its conserved first and last residue. Fields, in order: clone size, V gene, J gene, D gene, CDR3 DNA, CDR3 protein. D genes are given only for firm matches. Clone size appears in some rows only: once, few, many, or a class for an expanded clone.

-	TRBV19	TRBJ1-5	-	TGTGCCAGTAGTATAGATCTGGGCAGGGCTTATAGCAATCAGCCCCAGCATTTT	CASSIDLGRAYSNQPQHF
few	TRBV4-1	TRBJ2-2	-	TGCGCCAGCAGCCAAGCCAGGTCCCAACCACGGGAGCTGTTTTTT	CASSQARSQPRELFF
-	TRBV27	TRBJ2-3	TRBD2	TGTGCCAGCACCTTAGCGGGAGAGGGAGATACGCAGTATTTT	CASTLAGEGDTQYF
-	TRBV27	TRBJ2-7	-	TGTGCCAGCAGTTTATCGGGTGGAGCTACCCAGTACTTC	CASSLSGGATQYF
-	TRBV6-1	TRBJ1-5	-	TGTGCCAGCAGTGACAGGGGATATCAGCCCCAGCATTTT	CASSDRGYQPQHF
-	TRBV5-6	TRBJ2-3	TRBD2	TGTGCCAGCAGTTCCATAGCGGGAGCGGGTACGCAGTATTTT	CASSSIAGAGTQYF
-	TRBV19	TRBJ2-1	-	TGTGCCAGTAGTCTCGGTTACAATGAGCAGTTCTTC	CASSLGYNEQFF
-	TRBV9	TRBJ2-3	-	TGTGCCAGCAGCGTAGCCCTAGGCGGCACAGATACGCAGTATTTT	CASSVALGGTDTQYF
once	TRBV14	TRBJ2-1	-	TGTGCCAGCAGGGCTTTTGGAGCCAATGAGCAGTTCTTC	CASRAFGANEQFF
-	TRBV2	TRBJ2-5	TRBD1	TGTGCCAGCGGACAGGGAGGCGAGACCCAGTACTTC	CASGQGGETQYF
-	TRBV28	TRBJ1-2	TRBD1	TGTGCCAGCAGTTCTGGAACGACAGGGCTTACCTATGGCTACACCTTC	CASSSGTTGLTYGYTF
-	TRBV27	TRBJ2-7	TRBD2	TGTGCCAGCAGTTTAACCGGGACTATAAACGAGCAGTACTTC	CASSLTGTINEQYF
-	TRBV2	TRBJ2-7	TRBD2	TGTGCCAGCACTTTGAGCGGGGCCGGACGGTACGAGCAGTACTTC	CASTLSGAGRYEQYF
-	TRBV19	TRBJ2-7	TRBD2	TGTGCCAGTAGTATAGGACTAGCGGGGAACGGCTACGAGCAGTACTTC	CASSIGLAGNGYEQYF
-	TRBV29-1	TRBJ2-3	-	TGCAGCGTTGAGTCAGCGTATAGCACAGATACGCAGTATTTT	CSVESAYSTDTQYF
-	TRBV5-1	TRBJ2-2	TRBD2	TGCGCCAGCACCCTGGACCTTGGTCAGCGGGGGCGGAACACCGGGGAGCTGTTTTTT	CASTLDLGQRGRNTGELFF
-	TRBV6-1	TRBJ1-2	-	TGTGCCAGCAGTGAACTGGGATGGGTCGGGGATGGCTACACCTTC	CASSELGWVGDGYTF
-	TRBV30	TRBJ2-5	-	TGTGCCTGGAGTGGGACTCGGATGGAGACCCAGTACTTC	CAWSGTRMETQYF
-	TRBV5-6	TRBJ2-4	-	TGTGCCAGCAGCTTGGGGGGCAGGAAGAACATTCAGTACTTC	CASSLGGRKNIQYF
once	TRBV4-3	TRBJ1-2	-	TGCGCCAGCAGCCAAGTTACACAGAGCTTCTATGGCTACACCTTC	CASSQVTQSFYGYTF
-	TRBV15	TRBJ1-2	TRBD1	TGTGCCACCAGCAGAGCCACAGGGGACGGCTACACCTTC	CATSRATGDGYTF
-	TRBV27	TRBJ2-1	-	TGTCCTGAGGGCGGGGCGCCATACAATGAGCAGTTCTTC	CPEGGAPYNEQFF
-	TRBV5-1	TRBJ2-7	-	TGCGCCAGCAGCTTGTCCGGACTTTACTACGAGCAGTACTTC	CASSLSGLYYEQYF
-	TRBV4-2	TRBJ1-1	TRBD1	TGTGCCAGCAGCCGAGGGACAGTCCTGAACACTGAAGCTTTCTTT	CASSRGTVLNTEAFF
-	TRBV9	TRBJ2-7	TRBD1	TGTGCCAGCAGCGCGGCCCCCGGGACAGGGGGACCCTACGAGCAGTACTTC	CASSAAPGTGGPYEQYF
-	TRBV6-1	TRBJ1-4	-	TGTGCCAGCAGTGAAATTCGGGGGGGCGCCAATGAAAAACTGTTTTTT	CASSEIRGGANEKLFF
-	TRBV5-5	TRBJ1-2	-	TGTGCCAGCAGCCCAAACGGGGGGGTGGACTATGGCTACACCTTC	CASSPNGGVDYGYTF
-	TRBV5-4	TRBJ2-1	-	TGTGCCAGCAGCTCCCAGGGGCGCCTAAATGAGCAGTTCTTC	CASSSQGRLNEQFF
once	TRBV6-4	TRBJ2-7	TRBD1	TGTGCCAGCAGTCCTGACAGGGGGACCTACGAGCAGTACTTC	CASSPDRGTYEQYF
-	TRBV15	TRBJ2-3	TRBD1	TGTGCCACCAGCCCTCTACAGGGGAGCACAGATACGCAGTATTTT	CATSPLQGSTDTQYF
-	TRBV27	TRBJ2-5	TRBD2	TGTGCCAGCAGTTTTTCTAGCGGGGCATTGGGGACCCAGTACTTC	CASSFSSGALGTQYF
-	TRBV28	TRBJ1-2	-	TGTGCCAGCAGTTCCCCCGCCGCAGGGCATGGCTACACCTTC	CASSSPAAGHGYTF
once	TRBV9	TRBJ2-1	-	TGTGCCAGCACCACCCGGAGTATAGGCTACAATGAGCAGTTCTTC	CASTTRSIGYNEQFF
-	TRBV2	TRBJ2-7	TRBD1	TGTGCCAGCGGGGACAGGGGTTTGTACGAGCAGTACTTC	CASGDRGLYEQYF
-	TRBV15	TRBJ2-3	TRBD1	TGTGCCACCAGCTTATCGGGACAGGGCTTTCTCTCGCAGTATTTT	CATSLSGQGFLSQYF
once	TRBV7-2	TRBJ2-5	-	TGTGCCAGCAGCTTAGCGCGATGGAGCTTCGAGGGGACCCAGTACTTC	CASSLARWSFEGTQYF
once	TRBV7-2	TRBJ1-5	TRBD1	TGTGCCAGCAGCACGGTGGCGACAGGGGGCTATCAGCCCCAGCATTTT	CASSTVATGGYQPQHF
-	TRBV25-1	TRBJ2-7	TRBD1	TGTGCCAAAAGGACAGGCGCCCACGAGCAGTACTTC	CAKRTGAHEQYF
few	TRBV30	TRBJ2-3	TRBD1	TGTGCCTGGAGTGGGACAGGGCTCACAGATACGCAGTATTTT	CAWSGTGLTDTQYF
few	TRBV7-9	TRBJ1-2	-	TGTGCCAGCAGCTTTCGGAACTATGGCTACACCTTC	CASSFRNYGYTF
-	TRBV30	TRBJ1-6	-	TGTGCCTGGACGGGAGGGGCCGGTAATTCACCCCTCCACTTT	CAWTGGAGNSPLHF
-	TRBV7-9	TRBJ1-2	TRBD1	TGTGCCAGCAGCGCCAACTCACAGGGGGCCTATGGCTACACCTTC	CASSANSQGAYGYTF
few	TRBV5-1	TRBJ1-1	-	TGCGCCAGCAGCTTGCGCGCTGATCTCCCTGAAGCTTTCTTT	CASSLRADLPEAFF
-	TRBV7-9	TRBJ1-2	TRBD1	TGTGCCAGCAGCTCGGACCGGACAGGGGAGGGGAACTATGGCTACACCTTC	CASSSDRTGEGNYGYTF
-	TRBV11-2	TRBJ2-5	TRBD2	TGTGCCAGCAGTCCCTGGGGGGGGCAAGAGACCCAGTACTTC	CASSPWGGQETQYF
-	TRBV25-1	TRBJ2-7	TRBD1	TGTGCCAGCCCACGACAGGGATCCCCCTACGAGCAGTACTTC	CASPRQGSPYEQYF
-	TRBV2	TRBJ1-3	-	TGTGCCAGCAGTAGAGGGCCTAGCTCTGGAAACACCATATATTTT	CASSRGPSSGNTIYF
-	TRBV7-2	TRBJ2-3	TRBD1	TGTGCCAGCAGCTCGACAGGGGGGAAAACAGATACGCAGTATTTT	CASSSTGGKTDTQYF
-	TRBV9	TRBJ1-5	-	TGTGCCAGCAGCGTGGGGGGGTTTCAGCCCCAGCATTTT	CASSVGGFQPQHF